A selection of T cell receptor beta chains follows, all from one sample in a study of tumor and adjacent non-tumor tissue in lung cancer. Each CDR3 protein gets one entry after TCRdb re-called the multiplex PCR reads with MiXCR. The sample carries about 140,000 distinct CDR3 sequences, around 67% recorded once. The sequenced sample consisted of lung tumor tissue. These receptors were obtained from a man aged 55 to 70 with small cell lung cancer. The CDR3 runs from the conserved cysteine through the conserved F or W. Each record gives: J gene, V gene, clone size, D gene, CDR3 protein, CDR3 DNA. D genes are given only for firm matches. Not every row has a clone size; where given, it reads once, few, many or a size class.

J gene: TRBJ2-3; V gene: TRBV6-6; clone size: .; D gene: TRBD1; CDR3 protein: CASRNRDREPDTQYF; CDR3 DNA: TGTGCCAGCAGGAACCGAGACAGGGAACCCGATACGCAGTACTTT
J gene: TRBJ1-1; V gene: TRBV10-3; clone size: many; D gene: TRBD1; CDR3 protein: CAITARQGASNTEAFF; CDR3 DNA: TGTGCCATCACGGCACGACAGGGGGCAAGTAACACTGAAGCTTTCTTT
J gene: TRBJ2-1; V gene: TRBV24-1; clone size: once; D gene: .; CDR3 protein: CASGLGDEQFF; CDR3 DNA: TGTGCCAGCGGCCTCGGGGATGAGCAGTTCTTC
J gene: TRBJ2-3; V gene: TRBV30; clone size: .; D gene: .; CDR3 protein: CAWSVGQTSTNTQYF; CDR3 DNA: TGTGCCTGGAGCGTAGGTCAGACGAGCACAAATACGCAGTATTTT
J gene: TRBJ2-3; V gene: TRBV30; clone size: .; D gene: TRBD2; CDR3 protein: CAWSTGTTSHTDTQYF; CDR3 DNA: TGTGCCTGGAGCACCGGGACTACAAGCCACACAGATACGCAGTATTTT
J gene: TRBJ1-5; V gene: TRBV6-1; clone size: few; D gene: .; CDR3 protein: CASTPPGGASYLPQHF; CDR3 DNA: TGTGCCAGCACCCCTCCGGGGGGCGCGTCGTATCTGCCCCAGCATTTT
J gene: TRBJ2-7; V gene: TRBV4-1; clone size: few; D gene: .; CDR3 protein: CASSQRGIRPEQYF; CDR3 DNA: TGCGCCAGCAGCCAAAGGGGAATTCGACCGGAGCAGTACTTC
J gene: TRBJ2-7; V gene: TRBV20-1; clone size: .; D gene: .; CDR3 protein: CSGIETASYEQYF; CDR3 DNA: TGCAGTGGCATCGAGACGGCGTCCTACGAGCAGTACTTC
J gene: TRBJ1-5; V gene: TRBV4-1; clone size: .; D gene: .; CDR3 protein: CASSQVRGQHNQPQRF; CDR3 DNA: TGCGCCAGCAGTCAAGTCCGGGGGCAGCACAATCAGCCCCAGCGTTTT
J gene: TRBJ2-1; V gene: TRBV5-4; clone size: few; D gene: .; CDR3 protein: CASSLSSSPYDEQFF; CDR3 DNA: TGTGCCAGCAGCTTATCTAGTTCCCCTTACGATGAGCAGTTCTTC
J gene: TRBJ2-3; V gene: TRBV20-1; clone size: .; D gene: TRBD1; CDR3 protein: CSAQYTGTGSLSTDTQYF; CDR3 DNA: TGCAGTGCCCAATACACCGGGACAGGGAGTCTATCCACAGATACGCAGTATTTT
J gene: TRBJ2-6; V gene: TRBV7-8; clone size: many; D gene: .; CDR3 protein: CASSLSESGANVLTF; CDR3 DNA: TGTGCCAGCAGCTTATCAGAATCTGGGGCCAACGTCCTGACTTTC
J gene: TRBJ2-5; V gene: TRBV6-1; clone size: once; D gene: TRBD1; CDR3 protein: CASSRDKGAESQYF; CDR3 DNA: TGTGCCAGCAGTAGGGATAAGGGGGCCGAGAGCCAGTACTTC
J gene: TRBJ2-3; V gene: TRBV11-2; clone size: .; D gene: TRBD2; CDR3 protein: CACRLAGETDTLYF; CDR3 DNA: TGTGCCTGCAGGTTAGCGGGTGAAACAGATACGCTGTATTTT
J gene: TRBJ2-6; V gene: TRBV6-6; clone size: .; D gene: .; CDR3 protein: CASTDTPRLSGAKVLTF; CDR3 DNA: TGTGCCAGCACGGACACCCCAAGGCTCTCTGGGGCCAAGGTCCTGACTTTC
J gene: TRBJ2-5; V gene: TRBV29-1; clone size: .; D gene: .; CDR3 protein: CSATGTPETQYF; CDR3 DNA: TGCAGCGCAACAGGGACACCAGAGACCCAGTACTTC
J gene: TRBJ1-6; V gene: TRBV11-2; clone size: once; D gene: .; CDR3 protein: CASPDPKRNGYNSPLHF; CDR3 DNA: TGTGCCAGCCCGGACCCCAAACGGAACGGATATAATTCACCCCTCCACTTT
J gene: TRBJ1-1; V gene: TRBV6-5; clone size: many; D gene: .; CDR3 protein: CASSYSGGRGEAFF; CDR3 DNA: TGTGCCAGCAGTTACTCGGGGGGTCGGGGTGAAGCTTTCTTT
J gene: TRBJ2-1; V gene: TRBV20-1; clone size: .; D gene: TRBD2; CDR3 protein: CSAIPPASGLYNEQFF; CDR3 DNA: TGCAGTGCTATTCCTCCGGCTAGCGGGTTGTACAATGAGCAGTTCTTC
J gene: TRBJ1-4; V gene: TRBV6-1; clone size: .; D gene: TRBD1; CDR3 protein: CASSGKTTGRSEKLLF; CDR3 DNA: TGTGCCAGCAGTGGCAAGACGACAGGGAGAAGTGAAAAACTGTTATTT
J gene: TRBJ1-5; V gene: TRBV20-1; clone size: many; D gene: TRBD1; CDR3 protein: CSASHRGDQPQHF; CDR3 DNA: TGCAGTGCTAGTCACAGGGGAGATCAGCCCCAGCATTTT
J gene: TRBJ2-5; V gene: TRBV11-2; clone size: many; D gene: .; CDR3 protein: CASSLNPAELQETQYF; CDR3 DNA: TGTGCCAGCAGCTTAAACCCAGCGGAGCTCCAAGAGACCCAGTACTTC
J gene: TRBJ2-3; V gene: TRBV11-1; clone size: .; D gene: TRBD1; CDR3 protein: CASRLYRGKDTQYF; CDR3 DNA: TGTGCCAGCAGATTGTACAGGGGGAAAGATACGCAGTATTTT
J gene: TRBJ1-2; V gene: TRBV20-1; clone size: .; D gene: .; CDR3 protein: CSANPGLLRGYTF; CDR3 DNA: TGCAGTGCGAATCCAGGGCTCTTGCGGGGCTACACCTTC
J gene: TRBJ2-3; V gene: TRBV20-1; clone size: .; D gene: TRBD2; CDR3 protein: CSARDWAGLYPTQYF; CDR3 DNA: TGCAGTGCTAGAGATTGGGCGGGACTATACCCAACGCAGTATTTT
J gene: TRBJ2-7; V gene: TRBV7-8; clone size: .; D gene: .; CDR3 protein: CASSLLFYEQYF; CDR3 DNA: TGTGCCAGCAGCTTATTGTTCTACGAGCAGTACTTC
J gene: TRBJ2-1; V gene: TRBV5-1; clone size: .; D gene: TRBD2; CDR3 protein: CASTDSSGYNEQFF; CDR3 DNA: TGCGCCAGCACGGACTCTAGCGGTTACAATGAGCAGTTCTTC
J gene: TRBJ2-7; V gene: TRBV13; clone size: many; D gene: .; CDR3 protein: CASSLGYEQYF; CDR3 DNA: TGTGCCAGCAGCTTAGGGTACGAGCAGTACTTC
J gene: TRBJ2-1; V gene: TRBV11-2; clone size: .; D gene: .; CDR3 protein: CVSSPSNEQLF; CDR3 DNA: TGTGTCAGCAGCCCTTCCAATGAGCAGCTCTTC
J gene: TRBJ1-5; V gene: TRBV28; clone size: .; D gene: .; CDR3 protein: CASSLRGATQRPQHF; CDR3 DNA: TGTGCCAGCAGTCTCAGAGGGGCCACGCAACGGCCCCAGCATTTT
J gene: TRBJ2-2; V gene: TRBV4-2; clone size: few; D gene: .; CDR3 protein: CASSLQWGQNTGELFF; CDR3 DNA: TGTGCCAGCAGCCTCCAGTGGGGCCAAAACACCGGGGAGCTGTTTTTT
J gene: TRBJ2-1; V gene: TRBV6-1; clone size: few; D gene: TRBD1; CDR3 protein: CASSDRDRVHNEQFF; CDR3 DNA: TGTGCCAGCAGTGACCGGGACAGGGTTCACAATGAGCAGTTCTTC
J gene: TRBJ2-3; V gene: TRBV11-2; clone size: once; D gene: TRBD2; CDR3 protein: CAGSLYRAGATDTQYF; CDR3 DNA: TGTGCCGGCAGCTTATACCGAGCGGGAGCCACAGATACGCAATATTTT
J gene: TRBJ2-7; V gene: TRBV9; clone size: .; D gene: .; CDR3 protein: CASSIGRADEQYF; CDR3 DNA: TGTGCCAGCAGCATAGGCAGGGCGGACGAGCAGTACTTC
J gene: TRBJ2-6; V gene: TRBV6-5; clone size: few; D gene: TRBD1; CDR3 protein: CANTRQGPGANVLTF; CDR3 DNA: TGTGCCAACACCCGACAGGGGCCCGGGGCCAACGTCCTGACTTTC
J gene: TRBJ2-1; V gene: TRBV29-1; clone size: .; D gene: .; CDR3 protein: CSVEDRRGIGEQFF; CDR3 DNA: TGCAGCGTTGAAGATCGTCGGGGGATAGGTGAGCAGTTCTTC
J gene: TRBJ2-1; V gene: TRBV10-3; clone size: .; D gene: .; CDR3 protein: CAIQVKGEQFF; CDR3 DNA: TGTGCCATCCAGGTGAAGGGTGAGCAGTTCTTC
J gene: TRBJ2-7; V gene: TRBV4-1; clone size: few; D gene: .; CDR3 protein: CASSPTGLYEQYF; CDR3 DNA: TGCGCCAGCAGCCCGACAGGACTCTACGAGCAGTACTTC
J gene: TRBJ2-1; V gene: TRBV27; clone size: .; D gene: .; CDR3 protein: CASSRNGSYNEQFF; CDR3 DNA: TGTGCCAGCAGTCGTAACGGATCCTACAATGAGCAGTTCTTC
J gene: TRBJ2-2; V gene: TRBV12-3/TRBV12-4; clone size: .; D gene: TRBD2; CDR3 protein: CAISLGGVGELFF; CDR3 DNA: TGTGCCATCAGCCTCGGGGGGGTCGGGGAGCTGTTTTTT
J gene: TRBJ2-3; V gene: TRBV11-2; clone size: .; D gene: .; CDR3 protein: CVSSLHDYTQYF; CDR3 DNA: TGTGTCAGCAGCTTACATGATTATACGCAGTATTTT
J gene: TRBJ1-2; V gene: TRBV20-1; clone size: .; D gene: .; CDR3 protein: CSVRDQTGRDGYTF; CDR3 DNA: TGCAGTGTTAGAGATCAGACGGGAAGGGATGGCTACACATTC
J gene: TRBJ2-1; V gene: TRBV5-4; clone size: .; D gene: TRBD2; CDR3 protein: CDSSLRLAGGSEQFF; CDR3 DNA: TGTGACAGCAGCTTGAGACTAGCGGGAGGGAGTGAGCAGTTCTTC